These T cell receptor beta chains were read from a single sample in a study of CD8+ T cells in alopecia areata. Repertoires were generated with immunoSEQ multiplex PCR, while TCRdb's copy carries only in-frame clones and drops some. The sample yields around 150,000 clones, about three fifths seen once. The sample comprised CD8+ T cells sorted from blood. These receptor sequences come from a human donor in good health. Both conserved end residues are part of each CDR3. The D gene is left open where the match is weak. Expanded clones are given a class, and other clones once, few, many or no size at all.

J gene | clone size | D gene | V gene | CDR3 DNA | CDR3 protein
TRBJ2-7 | once | TRBD1 | TRBV15 | TGTGCCATCGGCTTTTCGGGACAGGGGGCTCACGAGCAGTACTTC | CAIGFSGQGAHEQYF
TRBJ1-1 | few | - | TRBV7-9 | TGTGCCAGCAGCAGCGACGAGGCGCCGGAAGCTTTCTTT | CASSSDEAPEAFF
TRBJ2-1 | many | TRBD1 | TRBV10-2 | TGCGCCAGCAGTGAGTTATTGGGACAGTCCCCCTACAATGAGCAGTTCTTC | CASSELLGQSPYNEQFF
TRBJ2-7 | - | TRBD1 | TRBV11-1 | TGTGCCAGCAGAATTGGACAGGCAAGCTCCTACGAGCAGTACTTC | CASRIGQASSYEQYF
TRBJ2-1 | - | TRBD2 | TRBV9 | TGTGCCAGCAGCGAAAGCGGGAGTATCTACAATGAGCAGTTCTTC | CASSESGSIYNEQFF
TRBJ2-1 | - | TRBD2 | TRBV29-1 | TGCAGCGTTTACAGCGGGAGGGGCGATGAGCAGTTCTTC | CSVYSGRGDEQFF
TRBJ2-1 | - | TRBD2 | TRBV6-5 | TGTGCCAGCAGTTTCGGAGCGGGAGGGGGTGAGCAGTTCTTC | CASSFGAGGGEQFF
TRBJ2-5 | - | TRBD1 | TRBV6-5 | TGTGCCAGCTCCGGGACAGGGGATACCCAAGAGACCCAGTACTTC | CASSGTGDTQETQYF
TRBJ2-5 | - | - | TRBV29-1 | TGCAGCGTGGCAGAAGAGACCCAGTACTTC | CSVAEETQYF
TRBJ2-1 | - | - | TRBV28 | TGTGCCAGCAGTTCCCGACTAGACTACAATGAGCAGTTCTTC | CASSSRLDYNEQFF
TRBJ2-1 | few | TRBD2 | TRBV29-1 | TGCAGCGTTGAAGGTGCGGGAGGTCGGTTAGGTGAGCAGTTCTTC | CSVEGAGGRLGEQFF
TRBJ2-1 | few | - | TRBV10-2 | TGCGCCAGCAGTGAGGTCTCGTCGGAGGATGAGCAGTTCTTC | CASSEVSSEDEQFF
TRBJ2-1 | - | - | TRBV29-1 | TGCAGCGTTGGTTTGGCAGATAACAATGAGCAGTTCTTC | CSVGLADNNEQFF
TRBJ2-1 | - | - | TRBV2 | TGTGCCAGCTTACCGGGCACTGAGCAGTTCTTC | CASLPGTEQFF
TRBJ2-5 | - | - | TRBV6-4 | TGTGCCAGCAGTACCTGGACGGGAGAGACCCAGTACTTC | CASSTWTGETQYF
TRBJ2-7 | - | TRBD1 | TRBV15 | TGTGCCACCAGCAGAGAGGGACAGGGGTTCGAGCAGTACTTC | CATSREGQGFEQYF
TRBJ2-7 | few | - | TRBV9 | TGTGCCAGCAGCGTGGTACCTTACTCCTACGAGCAGTACTTC | CASSVVPYSYEQYF
TRBJ2-2 | - | - | TRBV25-1 | TGTGCCAGCAGCCCTGGGGGCGGGGAGCTGTTTTTT | CASSPGGGELFF
TRBJ2-1 | few | TRBD2 | TRBV7-9 | TGTGCCGGAGTACTAGCGGATATATACAATGAGCAGTTCTTC | CAGVLADIYNEQFF
TRBJ2-7 | once | - | TRBV7-9 | TGTGCCAGCAGCTTAGGGGTTTCCTACGAGCAGTACTTC | CASSLGVSYEQYF
TRBJ2-5 | - | TRBD1 | TRBV13 | TGTGCCAGCGGCCAGGGGGCGGGTGAGACCCAGTACTTC | CASGQGAGETQYF
TRBJ1-1 | - | - | TRBV30 | TGTGCCTGGAGTCCTGGCACTGAAGCTTTCTTT | CAWSPGTEAFF
TRBJ1-2 | - | - | TRBV29-1 | TGCAGCGCGAAAACGGGGCAGTCCTATGGCTACACCTTC | CSAKTGQSYGYTF
TRBJ1-2 | few | TRBD1 | TRBV28 | TGTGCCAGCAGCACCCTCCCAGGGGGCGGCTACACCTTC | CASSTLPGGGYTF
TRBJ2-1 | - | - | TRBV6-5 | TGTGCCAGCAGCCCGGACTCCTACAATGAGCAGTTCTTC | CASSPDSYNEQFF
TRBJ2-1 | - | TRBD1 | TRBV27 | TGTGCCAGCAGTTTATCAGGACAGGGTGGGAATGAGCAGTTCTTC | CASSLSGQGGNEQFF
TRBJ2-1 | few | TRBD1 | TRBV27 | TGTGCCAGCAGTTTCGGGGACAGTAACGATGAGCAGTTCTTC | CASSFGDSNDEQFF
TRBJ2-5 | - | - | TRBV5-6 | TGTGCCAGCAGCTACCAAGAGACCCAGTACTTC | CASSYQETQYF
TRBJ2-7 | - | TRBD2 | TRBV5-1 | TGCGCCAGCAGCTTTTTCCAAGCGGGGAGCCCTAGCTCCTACGAGCAGTACTTC | CASSFFQAGSPSSYEQYF
TRBJ2-1 | - | TRBD1 | TRBV18 | TGTGCCAGCTCTCCCCTAGAGACAGGGGGCAAGGAGCAGTTCTTC | CASSPLETGGKEQFF
TRBJ2-7 | - | TRBD1 | TRBV9 | TGTGCCAGCAGCGTGGGGACAGCGAGCTCCTACGAGCAGTACTTC | CASSVGTASSYEQYF
TRBJ2-1 | - | TRBD1 | TRBV27 | TGTGCCAGCAGTTTTAACAGGGGACATGAGCAGTTCTTC | CASSFNRGHEQFF
TRBJ1-5 | - | - | TRBV6-1 | TGTGCCAGCAGTGAAGCCCGGCTTGGTCCCCAGCATTTT | CASSEARLGPQHF
TRBJ2-3 | - | - | TRBV9 | TGTGCCAGCAGCGTAGAATCGTGGGAGTTGGCAGATACGCAGTATTTT | CASSVESWELADTQYF
TRBJ2-7 | few | TRBD1 | TRBV4-1 | TGCGCCAGCAGCCAGGGACAGGGGGAGTCCTACGAGCAGTACTTC | CASSQGQGESYEQYF
TRBJ2-7 | - | - | TRBV9 | TGTGCCAGCAGCCCCCGGGGAGGCTACGAGCAGTACTTC | CASSPRGGYEQYF
TRBJ1-5 | few | - | TRBV27 | TGTGCCAGCAGTGAGAACAGGAATCAGCCCCAGCATTTT | CASSENRNQPQHF
TRBJ2-4 | few | - | TRBV6-6 | TGTGCCAGCAGTTACAGTTCCGGGGAGAACATTCAGTACTTC | CASSYSSGENIQYF
TRBJ2-7 | - | TRBD2 | TRBV29-1 | TGCAGCGTTGAAGGGGAGGGGACGGAGTACGAGCAGTACTTC | CSVEGEGTEYEQYF
TRBJ2-5 | - | - | TRBV7-9 | TGTGCCAGCAGCGGGGACCAAGAGACCCAGTACTTC | CASSGDQETQYF
TRBJ2-1 | - | - | TRBV7-2 | TGTGCCAGCAGCTTTTATTCCTACAATGAGCAGTTCTTC | CASSFYSYNEQFF
TRBJ1-5 | - | - | TRBV6-5 | TGTGCCAGCACAGGGAAGCCCCAGCATTTT | CASTGKPQHF
TRBJ2-1 | - | TRBD2 | TRBV29-1 | TGCAGCGTCGCTGGACTAGCGGGAGATTATGAGCAGTTCTTC | CSVAGLAGDYEQFF
TRBJ1-5 | - | - | TRBV7-9 | TGTGCCAGCAGCAAACCGGGACTAAATCAGCCCCAGCATTTT | CASSKPGLNQPQHF
TRBJ2-2 | - | - | TRBV5-1 | TGCGCCAGCAGCTTGGGAGACACCGGGGAGCTGTTTTTT | CASSLGDTGELFF
TRBJ2-7 | - | TRBD1 | TRBV7-9 | TGTGCCAGCAGCTTAGTGGGACAGTTTTCCTACGAGCAGTACTTC | CASSLVGQFSYEQYF
TRBJ2-7 | - | - | TRBV7-9 | TGTGCCAGCAGTGCGACAGACGGAGGAAATGAGCGGGCCTACGAGCAGTACTTC | CASSATDGGNERAYEQYF
TRBJ2-5 | - | - | TRBV4-1 | TGCGCCAGCAGCGGAGGGGAGACCCAGTACTTC | CASSGGETQYF
TRBJ2-3 | - | - | TRBV2 | TGTGCCAGCAGTGACATCGACAGCTCTAGCACAGATACGCAGTATTTT | CASSDIDSSSTDTQYF
TRBJ2-1 | - | - | TRBV7-9 | TGTGCCAGCAGCTTTGACAGCTACAATGAGCAGTTCTTC | CASSFDSYNEQFF
TRBJ2-1 | - | - | TRBV13 | TGTGCCAGCACTGAGCGGAGCGGATCAAATGAGCAGTTCTTC | CASTERSGSNEQFF
TRBJ2-1 | - | - | TRBV13 | TGTGCCAGCAGCTTATCGGGGGCTAGTTGGAATGAGCAGTTCTTC | CASSLSGASWNEQFF
TRBJ2-1 | few | - | TRBV29-1 | TGCAGCGGATCTCAAAGCTCCTACAATGAGCAGTTCTTC | CSGSQSSYNEQFF
TRBJ2-5 | - | - | TRBV2 | TGTGCCAGCAGTGAGTCATTGTTCGCCGGGCAAGAGACCCAGTACTTC | CASSESLFAGQETQYF
TRBJ2-1 | - | TRBD2 | TRBV7-9 | TGTGCCAGCAGCCGGACTAGCGGCAGCTCCTACAATGAGCAGTTCTTC | CASSRTSGSSYNEQFF